The present T cell receptor (beta chain) was sequenced within a study of blood T cell repertoires in COVID-19. Some clones are missing from TCRdb's copy, which holds only in-frame ones; the method was immunoSEQ multiplex PCR. Among 130,000 or so clones listed, around nine tenths were seen once. Germline CDR1 and CDR2: SGHAT and FQNNGV. The V segment lost 3 bases and the J segment 5 bases; nucleotides outside the gene matches: 8. The CDR3 is 16 residues long. This receptor was obtained from a woman aged 55 to 70 with acute or convalescent COVID-19. The sequencing input was peripheral blood. The rearrangement joins TRBV11-2 to TRBJ2-1; 9 bases line up with TRBD1. CDR3 sequence (DNA): TGTGCCAGCAGCTTCTGGACAGGGGTGAGGGACAATGAGCAGTTCTTC. Translation: CASSFWTGVRDNEQFF.